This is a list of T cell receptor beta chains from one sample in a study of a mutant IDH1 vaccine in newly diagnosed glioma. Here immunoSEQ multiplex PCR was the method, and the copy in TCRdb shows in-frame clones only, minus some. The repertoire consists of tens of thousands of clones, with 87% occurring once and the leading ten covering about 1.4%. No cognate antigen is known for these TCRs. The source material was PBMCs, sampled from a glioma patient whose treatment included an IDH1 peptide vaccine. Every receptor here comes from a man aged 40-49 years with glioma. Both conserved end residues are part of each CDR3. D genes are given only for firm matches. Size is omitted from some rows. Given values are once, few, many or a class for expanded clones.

CDR3aa: CASNHRGLVGTQYF
CDR3nt: TGTGCCAGCAACCACAGGGGCCTAGTAGGGACCCAGTACTTC
abundance: .
v_gene: TRBV13
d_gene: TRBD1
j_gene: TRBJ2-5

CDR3aa: CASSRKEGAYEQYF
CDR3nt: TGTGCCAGCAGCCGAAAAGAGGGAGCCTACGAGCAGTACTTC
abundance: .
v_gene: TRBV6-5
d_gene: .
j_gene: TRBJ2-7

CDR3aa: CASSTSGSIYEQYF
CDR3nt: TGTGCCAGCTCCACTAGCGGGAGTATCTACGAGCAGTACTTC
abundance: .
v_gene: TRBV6-1
d_gene: TRBD2
j_gene: TRBJ2-7

CDR3aa: CASIRGEGATEAFF
CDR3nt: TGCGCCAGCATACGAGGAGAAGGAGCGACTGAAGCTTTCTTT
abundance: .
v_gene: TRBV5-1
d_gene: .
j_gene: TRBJ1-1

CDR3aa: CASSSREGQYEQYF
CDR3nt: TGTGCCAGCAGCTCTCGGGAGGGCCAGTACGAGCAGTACTTC
abundance: .
v_gene: TRBV9
d_gene: TRBD2
j_gene: TRBJ2-7

CDR3aa: CSARGDTGELFF
CDR3nt: TGCAGCGCCCGGGGTGACACCGGGGAGCTGTTTTTT
abundance: .
v_gene: TRBV29-1
d_gene: .
j_gene: TRBJ2-2

CDR3aa: CASSPGINYYEQYF
CDR3nt: TGTGCCAGCAGCCCCGGGATTAACTACTACGAGCAGTACTTC
abundance: .
v_gene: TRBV7-2
d_gene: .
j_gene: TRBJ2-7

CDR3aa: CASSLVSGDYGYTF
CDR3nt: TGCGCCAGCAGCTTGGTGTCAGGGGACTATGGCTACACCTTC
abundance: .
v_gene: TRBV5-1
d_gene: .
j_gene: TRBJ1-2

CDR3aa: CASRWGAGMNTEAFF
CDR3nt: TGTGCCAGCCGTTGGGGGGCAGGGATGAACACTGAAGCTTTCTTT
abundance: once
v_gene: TRBV28
d_gene: .
j_gene: TRBJ1-1

CDR3aa: CASSLKTGELFF
CDR3nt: TGTGCCAGCAGCCTCAAAACCGGGGAGCTGTTTTTT
abundance: .
v_gene: TRBV7-3
d_gene: .
j_gene: TRBJ2-2

CDR3aa: CSVGQLISTDTQYF
CDR3nt: TGCAGCGTTGGGCAGCTTATTAGCACAGATACGCAGTATTTT
abundance: .
v_gene: TRBV29-1
d_gene: .
j_gene: TRBJ2-3

CDR3aa: CASSQDLGTTTGELFF
CDR3nt: TGTGCCAGCAGCCAAGATCTGGGGACAACTACCGGGGAGCTGTTTTTT
abundance: .
v_gene: TRBV14
d_gene: .
j_gene: TRBJ2-2

CDR3aa: CASRHLSGQRQTQYF
CDR3nt: TGTGCCAGCAGACATTTAAGCGGGCAGAGGCAGACCCAGTACTTC
abundance: .
v_gene: TRBV6-4
d_gene: .
j_gene: TRBJ2-5

CDR3aa: CASSLEGTVSYEQYF
CDR3nt: TGCGCCAGCAGCTTGGAAGGGACAGTCTCCTACGAGCAGTACTTC
abundance: .
v_gene: TRBV5-1
d_gene: TRBD1
j_gene: TRBJ2-7

CDR3aa: CASSPNPDRGRREKLFF
CDR3nt: TGTGCCAGCTCACCCAACCCGGACAGGGGGCGCAGAGAAAAACTGTTTTTT
abundance: .
v_gene: TRBV18
d_gene: TRBD1
j_gene: TRBJ1-4

CDR3aa: CASSPGLSPNTGELFF
CDR3nt: TGTGCCAGCAGCCCGGGACTGTCCCCGAACACCGGGGAGCTGTTTTTT
abundance: .
v_gene: TRBV7-6
d_gene: .
j_gene: TRBJ2-2

CDR3aa: CASSWGDTEAFF
CDR3nt: TGTGCCAGCAGTTGGGGGGACACTGAAGCTTTCTTT
abundance: .
v_gene: TRBV7-9
d_gene: .
j_gene: TRBJ1-1

CDR3aa: CASSPESLMTRGDTQYF
CDR3nt: TGTGCCAGCTCACCCGAAAGTTTGATGACTAGGGGGGATACGCAGTATTTT
abundance: .
v_gene: TRBV18
d_gene: .
j_gene: TRBJ2-3

CDR3aa: CASSLHPGMNTEAFF
CDR3nt: TGTGCCAGCAGCTTGCATCCAGGGATGAACACTGAAGCTTTCTTT
abundance: .
v_gene: TRBV5-8
d_gene: .
j_gene: TRBJ1-1

CDR3aa: CASSNTGQSYEQYF
CDR3nt: TGTGCCAGCAGCAACACGGGGCAGTCCTACGAGCAGTACTTC
abundance: few
v_gene: TRBV7-6
d_gene: .
j_gene: TRBJ2-7

CDR3aa: CASSFGTVGHEQYF
CDR3nt: TGTGCCAGCAGCTTTGGGACAGTGGGCCACGAGCAGTACTTC
abundance: few
v_gene: TRBV5-8
d_gene: TRBD1
j_gene: TRBJ2-7

CDR3aa: CASSSGGMGDEQFF
CDR3nt: TGTGCCAGTAGTTCCGGCGGGATGGGGGATGAGCAGTTCTTC
abundance: .
v_gene: TRBV19
d_gene: .
j_gene: TRBJ2-1

CDR3aa: CARDSGRVAKNIQYF
CDR3nt: TGTGCCAGGGATAGCGGGAGGGTGGCCAAAAACATTCAGTACTTC
abundance: .
v_gene: TRBV6-1
d_gene: TRBD2
j_gene: TRBJ2-4

CDR3aa: CASSGQGTDTQYF
CDR3nt: TGTGCCAGCAGTGGACAGGGCACAGATACGCAGTATTTT
abundance: .
v_gene: TRBV2
d_gene: .
j_gene: TRBJ2-3

CDR3aa: CASSPNGPTGEQFF
CDR3nt: TGTGCCAGCAGCCCCAACGGCCCGACGGGGGAGCAGTTCTTC
abundance: .
v_gene: TRBV7-6
d_gene: .
j_gene: TRBJ2-1

CDR3aa: CSVSKRGSMSEQYF
CDR3nt: TGCAGCGTTTCCAAGCGGGGATCCATGAGCGAGCAGTACTTC
abundance: .
v_gene: TRBV29-1
d_gene: TRBD2
j_gene: TRBJ2-7

CDR3aa: CASSTSGTIYEQYF
CDR3nt: TGTGCCAGCAGTACCTCCGGGACTATCTACGAGCAGTACTTC
abundance: .
v_gene: TRBV27
d_gene: TRBD2
j_gene: TRBJ2-7

CDR3aa: CASSTTGTHNEQFF
CDR3nt: TGTGCCAGTAGCACGACAGGGACCCACAATGAGCAGTTCTTC
abundance: .
v_gene: TRBV19
d_gene: TRBD1
j_gene: TRBJ2-1

CDR3aa: CASSSLAGRLASIQYF
CDR3nt: TGTGCCAGCAGCTCACTAGCGGGAAGGTTGGCTAGCATTCAGTACTTC
abundance: .
v_gene: TRBV7-9
d_gene: TRBD2
j_gene: TRBJ2-4

CDR3aa: CATKLCLAIQYF
CDR3nt: TGTGCCACCAAACTTTGCCTAGCCATTCAGTACTTC
abundance: .
v_gene: TRBV15
d_gene: .
j_gene: TRBJ2-4

CDR3aa: CATSRELPGLSGEQYF
CDR3nt: TGTGCCACCAGCAGAGAGCTACCGGGACTGTCGGGGGAGCAGTACTTC
abundance: .
v_gene: TRBV15
d_gene: .
j_gene: TRBJ2-7

CDR3aa: CASSLLLAPSYEQYF
CDR3nt: TGTGCCAGCAGCCTCCTCCTGGCCCCCTCCTACGAGCAGTACTTC
abundance: .
v_gene: TRBV5-6
d_gene: .
j_gene: TRBJ2-7

CDR3aa: CSVGGPGELFF
CDR3nt: TGCAGCGTGGGGGGACCCGGGGAGCTGTTTTTT
abundance: once
v_gene: TRBV29-1
d_gene: .
j_gene: TRBJ2-2

CDR3aa: CASSYSGRAVTVKQYF
CDR3nt: TGTGCCAGCAGTTACTCGGGGCGAGCGGTGACTGTCAAGCAGTACTTC
abundance: .
v_gene: TRBV6-5
d_gene: .
j_gene: TRBJ2-7

CDR3aa: CASSSRDSGTDTQYF
CDR3nt: TGTGCCAGCAGTTCCCGGGACAGCGGCACAGATACGCAGTATTTT
abundance: .
v_gene: TRBV6-6
d_gene: TRBD1
j_gene: TRBJ2-3

CDR3aa: CASSPYDSLGGDQYF
CDR3nt: TGTGCCAGCAGTCCATACGACAGCCTTGGGGGAGACCAGTACTTC
abundance: once
v_gene: TRBV27
d_gene: .
j_gene: TRBJ2-5

CDR3aa: CASSPFYNEQFF
CDR3nt: TGTGCCAGCAGCCCCTTCTACAATGAGCAGTTCTTC
abundance: .
v_gene: TRBV14
d_gene: .
j_gene: TRBJ2-1

CDR3aa: CASSPGTGWQETQYF
CDR3nt: TGTGCCAGCAGTCCTGGGACAGGGTGGCAAGAGACCCAGTACTTC
abundance: .
v_gene: TRBV28
d_gene: TRBD1
j_gene: TRBJ2-5

CDR3aa: CASSLGGINTEAFF
CDR3nt: TGTGCCAGCAGCTTAGGGGGGATAAACACTGAAGCTTTCTTT
abundance: few
v_gene: TRBV7-9
d_gene: .
j_gene: TRBJ1-1

CDR3aa: CASSLTRGGQFEAFF
CDR3nt: TGTGCCAGCAGCTTAACGAGGGGCGGACAGTTTGAAGCTTTCTTT
abundance: .
v_gene: TRBV7-3
d_gene: .
j_gene: TRBJ1-1

CDR3aa: CASTQFTGPYEQYF
CDR3nt: TGTGCCAGCACACAGTTTACGGGACCCTACGAGCAGTACTTC
abundance: .
v_gene: TRBV6-5
d_gene: .
j_gene: TRBJ2-7

CDR3aa: CASSQDLKATDTQYF
CDR3nt: TGTGCCAGCAGCCAAGACCTCAAGGCCACAGATACGCAGTATTTT
abundance: .
v_gene: TRBV14
d_gene: .
j_gene: TRBJ2-3

CDR3aa: CASSPMPGWSQPQHF
CDR3nt: TGTGCCAGCAGTCCCATGCCGGGGTGGAGTCAGCCCCAGCATTTT
abundance: few
v_gene: TRBV28
d_gene: .
j_gene: TRBJ1-5

CDR3aa: CASSFLGGVLKNQPQHF
CDR3nt: TGTGCCAGCAGCTTCCTCGGGGGGGTCCTTAAGAATCAGCCCCAGCATTTT
abundance: .
v_gene: TRBV7-8
d_gene: .
j_gene: TRBJ1-5

CDR3aa: CASSELANEQFF
CDR3nt: TGTGCCAGCAGCGAGCTAGCGAATGAGCAGTTCTTC
abundance: .
v_gene: TRBV5-8
d_gene: .
j_gene: TRBJ2-1

CDR3aa: CASSLADGELFF
CDR3nt: TGTGCCAGCAGCCTAGCGGACGGGGAGCTGTTTTTT
abundance: .
v_gene: TRBV9
d_gene: TRBD2
j_gene: TRBJ2-2

CDR3aa: CASSFAGTGSYEQYF
CDR3nt: TGTGCCAGCAGCTTCGCCGGGACAGGGTCGTACGAGCAGTACTTC
abundance: few
v_gene: TRBV7-2
d_gene: TRBD1
j_gene: TRBJ2-7

CDR3aa: CASFRSATNEKLFF
CDR3nt: TGTGCCAGTTTCCGATCAGCAACTAATGAAAAACTGTTTTTT
abundance: .
v_gene: TRBV2
d_gene: .
j_gene: TRBJ1-4

CDR3aa: CASSHSGYNEQFF
CDR3nt: TGTGCCAGTAGTCACTCGGGCTACAATGAGCAGTTCTTC
abundance: .
v_gene: TRBV19
d_gene: .
j_gene: TRBJ2-1

CDR3aa: CATSLTGGGGGYTF
CDR3nt: TGTGCCACCAGCCTCACGGGGGGCGGTGGTGGCTACACCTTC
abundance: .
v_gene: TRBV15
d_gene: .
j_gene: TRBJ1-2

CDR3aa: CASSLGGGGPNYGYTF
CDR3nt: TGTGCCAGCAGCTTAGGGGGAGGTGGGCCTAACTATGGCTACACCTTC
abundance: .
v_gene: TRBV7-2
d_gene: .
j_gene: TRBJ1-2

CDR3aa: CASSPESGLGREQYF
CDR3nt: TGTGCCAGCAGCCCGGAGTCTGGACTAGGGCGCGAGCAGTACTTC
abundance: once
v_gene: TRBV13
d_gene: TRBD2
j_gene: TRBJ2-7

CDR3aa: CASSLGTGGNSYEQYF
CDR3nt: TGTGCCAGCAGCTTAGGTACAGGGGGAAACTCCTACGAGCAGTACTTC
abundance: .
v_gene: TRBV13
d_gene: TRBD1
j_gene: TRBJ2-7

CDR3aa: CATSRGQGGEKLFF
CDR3nt: TGTGCCACCAGCAGAGGGCAGGGAGGTGAAAAACTGTTTTTT
abundance: .
v_gene: TRBV15
d_gene: .
j_gene: TRBJ1-4

CDR3aa: CASRGTSLSNQPQHF
CDR3nt: TGTGCCAGTCGGGGGACCAGCCTTAGCAATCAGCCCCAGCATTTT
abundance: .
v_gene: TRBV19
d_gene: .
j_gene: TRBJ1-5